This entry concerns a single T cell receptor beta chain. Trimming pared 2 bases from V and 6 bases from J, leaving 17 bases between. The CDR3 consists of 16 residues. Germline CDR1 is SGHDN and CDR2 is FVKESK. A library of TCRbeta sequences, prepared with unique molecular identifiers, was generated. TCRdb redid the calling of the PCR reads with MiXCR, one entry per CDR3 protein. The sample yields 750,000 to 950,000 distinct CDR3 sequences, around 15% seen once. The sample is drawn from a study of T-cell reconstitution after alpha-beta-depleted transplantation in children. Sequenced material: PBMCs, mostly from graft donor cells, taken 360 days after TCRalphabeta/CD19-depleted stem cell transplant. The receptor's source is a male patient younger than 18 who had a stem cell transplant for acute lymphoblastic leukemia, so the T cells may come from the graft donor. V and J are TRBV14 and TRBJ2-1; no definite D call. CDR3 sequence (DNA): TGTGCCAGCAGCCAAATACCGGGCCTTGGCCTCAATGAGCAGTTCTTC. Translated, it gives CASSQIPGLGLNEQFF.